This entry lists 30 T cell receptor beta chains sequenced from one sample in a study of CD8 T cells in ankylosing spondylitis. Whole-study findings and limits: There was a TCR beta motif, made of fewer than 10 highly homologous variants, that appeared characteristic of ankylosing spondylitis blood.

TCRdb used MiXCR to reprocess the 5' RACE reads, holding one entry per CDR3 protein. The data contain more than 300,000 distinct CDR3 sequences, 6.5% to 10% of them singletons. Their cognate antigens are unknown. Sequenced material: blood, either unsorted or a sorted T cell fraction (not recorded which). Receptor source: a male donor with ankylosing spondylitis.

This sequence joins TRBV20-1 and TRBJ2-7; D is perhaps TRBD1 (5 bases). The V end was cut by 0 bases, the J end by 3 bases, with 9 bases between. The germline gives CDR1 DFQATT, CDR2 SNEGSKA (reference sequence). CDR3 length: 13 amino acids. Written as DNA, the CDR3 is TGCAGTGCTAGAGACCACAGGCTCTACGAGCAGTACTTC. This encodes CSARDHRLYEQYF.

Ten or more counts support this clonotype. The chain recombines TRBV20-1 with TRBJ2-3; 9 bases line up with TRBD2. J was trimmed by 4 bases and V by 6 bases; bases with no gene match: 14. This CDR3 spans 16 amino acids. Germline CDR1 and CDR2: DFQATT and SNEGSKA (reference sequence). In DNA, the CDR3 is TGCAGTGCCAGCCCGTCGGGGCTAGCGGGATCAGATACGCAGTATTTT. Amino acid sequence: CSASPSGLAGSDTQYF.

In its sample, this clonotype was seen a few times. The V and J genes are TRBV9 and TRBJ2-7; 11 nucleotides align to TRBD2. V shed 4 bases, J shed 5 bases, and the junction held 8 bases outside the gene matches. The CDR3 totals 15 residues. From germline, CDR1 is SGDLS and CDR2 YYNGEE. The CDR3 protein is CASSPTSGSAHEQYF. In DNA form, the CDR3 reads TGTGCCAGCAGCCCTACTAGCGGGAGCGCCCACGAGCAGTACTTC.

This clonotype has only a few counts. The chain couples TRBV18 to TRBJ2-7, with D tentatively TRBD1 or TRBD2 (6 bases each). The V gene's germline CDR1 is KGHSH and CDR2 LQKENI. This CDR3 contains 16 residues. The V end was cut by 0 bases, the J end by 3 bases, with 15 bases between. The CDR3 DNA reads TGTGCCAGCTCACCACCCACAGGGACTCCCTTCTACGAGCAGTACTTC. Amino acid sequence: CASSPPTGTPFYEQYF. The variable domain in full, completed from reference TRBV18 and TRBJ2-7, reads NAGVMQNPRHLVRRRGQEARLRCSPMKGHSHVYWYRQLPEEGLKFMVYLQKENIIDESGMPKERFSAEFPKEGPSILRIQQVVRGDSAAYFCASSPPTGTPFYEQYFGPGTRLTVT.

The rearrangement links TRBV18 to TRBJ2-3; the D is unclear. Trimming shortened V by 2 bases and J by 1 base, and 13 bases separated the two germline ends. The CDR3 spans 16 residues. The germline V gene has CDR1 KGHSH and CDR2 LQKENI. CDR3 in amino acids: CASSPSWERGTDTQYF. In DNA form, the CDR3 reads TGTGCCAGCTCACCATCCTGGGAACGGGGCACAGATACGCAGTATTTT.

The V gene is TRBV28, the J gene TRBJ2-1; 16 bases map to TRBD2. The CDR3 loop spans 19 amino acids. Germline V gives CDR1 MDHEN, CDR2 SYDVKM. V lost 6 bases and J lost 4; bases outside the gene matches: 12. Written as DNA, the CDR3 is TGTGCCAGCAGGCCGGGACTAGCGGGAGGGCGGGGGTCATACAATGAGCAGTTCTTC. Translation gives CASRPGLAGGRGSYNEQFF.

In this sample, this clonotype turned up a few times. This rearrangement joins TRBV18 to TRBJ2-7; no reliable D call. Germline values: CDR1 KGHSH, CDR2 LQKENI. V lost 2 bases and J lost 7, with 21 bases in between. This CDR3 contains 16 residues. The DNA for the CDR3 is TGTGCCAGCTCACCAAGATTGCAGTCAGCTGGATCGGAGCAGTACTTC. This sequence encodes CASSPRLQSAGSEQYF.

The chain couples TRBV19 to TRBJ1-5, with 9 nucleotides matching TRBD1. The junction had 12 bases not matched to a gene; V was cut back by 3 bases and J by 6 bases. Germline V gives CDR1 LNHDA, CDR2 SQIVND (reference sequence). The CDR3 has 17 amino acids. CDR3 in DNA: TGTGCCAGTAGTATCTCCCGGGACAGGGCATCGGGTCAGCCCCAGCATTTT. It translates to CASSISRDRASGQPQHF.

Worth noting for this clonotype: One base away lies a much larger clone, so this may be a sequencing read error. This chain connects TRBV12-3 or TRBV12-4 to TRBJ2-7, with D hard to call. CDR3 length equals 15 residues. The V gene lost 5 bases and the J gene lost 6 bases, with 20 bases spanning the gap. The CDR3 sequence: CASSPPDGNMGEQYF. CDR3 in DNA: TGTGCCAGCAGTCCCCCAGATGGGAATATGGGCGAGCAGTACTTC.

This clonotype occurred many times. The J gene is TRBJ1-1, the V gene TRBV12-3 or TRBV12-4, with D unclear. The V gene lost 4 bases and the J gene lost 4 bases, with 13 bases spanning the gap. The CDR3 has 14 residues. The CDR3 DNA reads TGTGCCAGCAGTTGGCAGGCCGAGGGCACTGAAGCTTTCTTT. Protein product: CASSWQAEGTEAFF.

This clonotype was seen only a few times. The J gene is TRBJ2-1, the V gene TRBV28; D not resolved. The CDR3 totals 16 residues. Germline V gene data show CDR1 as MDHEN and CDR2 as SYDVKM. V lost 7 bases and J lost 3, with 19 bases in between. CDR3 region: CASKGFLSQGYNEQFF. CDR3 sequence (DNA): TGTGCCAGCAAAGGTTTTTTGTCACAAGGCTACAATGAGCAGTTCTTC.

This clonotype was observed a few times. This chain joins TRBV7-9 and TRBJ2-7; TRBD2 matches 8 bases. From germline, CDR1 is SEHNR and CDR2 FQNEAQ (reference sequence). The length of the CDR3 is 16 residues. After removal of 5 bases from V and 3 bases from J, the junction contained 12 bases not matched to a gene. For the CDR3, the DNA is TGTGCCAGCAGCAGCACCGGGACTAGTAAAGACTACGAGCAGTACTTC. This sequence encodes CASSSTGTSKDYEQYF.

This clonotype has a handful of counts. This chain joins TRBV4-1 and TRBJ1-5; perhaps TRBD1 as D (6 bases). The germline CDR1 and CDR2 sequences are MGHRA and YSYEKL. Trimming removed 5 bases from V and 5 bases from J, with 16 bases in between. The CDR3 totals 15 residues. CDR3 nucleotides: TGCGCCAGCAGCAAGGGGCCAGGGGCGCATCAGCCCCAGCATTTT. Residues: CASSKGPGAHQPQHF.

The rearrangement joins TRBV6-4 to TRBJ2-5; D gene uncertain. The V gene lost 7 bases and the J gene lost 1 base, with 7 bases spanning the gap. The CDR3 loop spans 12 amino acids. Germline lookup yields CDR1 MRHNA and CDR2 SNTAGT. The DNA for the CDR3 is TGTGCCAGCAATCGGATCCAAGAGACCCAGTACTTC. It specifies CASNRIQETQYF.

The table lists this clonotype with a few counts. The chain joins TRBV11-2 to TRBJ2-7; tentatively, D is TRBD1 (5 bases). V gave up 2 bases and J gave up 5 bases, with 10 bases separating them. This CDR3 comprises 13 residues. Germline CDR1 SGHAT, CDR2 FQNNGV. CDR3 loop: CASSLQAGNEQYF. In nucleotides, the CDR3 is TGTGCCAGCAGCTTACAGGCAGGGAACGAGCAGTACTTC.

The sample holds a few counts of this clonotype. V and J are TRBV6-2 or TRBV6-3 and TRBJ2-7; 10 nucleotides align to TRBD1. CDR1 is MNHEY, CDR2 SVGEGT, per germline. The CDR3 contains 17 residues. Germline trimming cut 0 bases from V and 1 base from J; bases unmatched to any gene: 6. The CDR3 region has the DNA TGTGCCAGCAGTTACTCGAGGGACAGGGGTTGGTCCTACGAGCAGTACTTC. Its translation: CASSYSRDRGWSYEQYF.

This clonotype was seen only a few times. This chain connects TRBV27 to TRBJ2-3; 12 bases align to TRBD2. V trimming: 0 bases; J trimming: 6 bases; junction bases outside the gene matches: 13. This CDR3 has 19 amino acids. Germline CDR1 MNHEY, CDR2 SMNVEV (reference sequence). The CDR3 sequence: CASSLSRGASGRARDTQYF. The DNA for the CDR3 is TGTGCCAGCAGTTTATCGAGGGGGGCTAGCGGGAGGGCCAGGGATACGCAGTATTTT.

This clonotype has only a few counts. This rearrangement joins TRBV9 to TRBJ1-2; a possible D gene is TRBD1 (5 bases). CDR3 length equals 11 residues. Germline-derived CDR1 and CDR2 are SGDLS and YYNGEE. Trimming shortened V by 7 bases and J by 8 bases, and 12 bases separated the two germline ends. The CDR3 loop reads CASAWDGGYTF. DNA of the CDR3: TGTGCCAGCGCATGGGACGGAGGCTACACCTTC.

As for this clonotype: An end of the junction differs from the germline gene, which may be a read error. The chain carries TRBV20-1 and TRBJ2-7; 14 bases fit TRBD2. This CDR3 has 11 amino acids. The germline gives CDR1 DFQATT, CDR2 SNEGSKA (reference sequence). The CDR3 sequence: CSAKGTSGSIF. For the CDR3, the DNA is TGCAGTGCTAAAGGGACTAGCGGGAGTATCTTC.

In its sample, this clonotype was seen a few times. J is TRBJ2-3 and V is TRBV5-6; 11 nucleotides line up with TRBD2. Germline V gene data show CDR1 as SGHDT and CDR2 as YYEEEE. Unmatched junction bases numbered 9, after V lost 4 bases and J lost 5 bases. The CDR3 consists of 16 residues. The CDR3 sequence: CASSRRLAGYLDTQYF. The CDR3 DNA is TGTGCCAGCAGCCGACGACTAGCGGGATATTTAGATACGCAGTATTTT.

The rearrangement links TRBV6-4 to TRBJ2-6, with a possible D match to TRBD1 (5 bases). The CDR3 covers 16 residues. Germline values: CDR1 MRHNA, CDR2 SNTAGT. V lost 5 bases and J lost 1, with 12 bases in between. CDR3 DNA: TGTGCCAGCAGTCGCGACAGTCATTCTGGGGCCAACGTCCTGACTTTC. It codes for CASSRDSHSGANVLTF.

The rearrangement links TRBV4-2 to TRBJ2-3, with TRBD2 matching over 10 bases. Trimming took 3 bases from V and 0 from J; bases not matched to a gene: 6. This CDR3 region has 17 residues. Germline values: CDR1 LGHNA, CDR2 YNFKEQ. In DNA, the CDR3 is TGTGCCAGCAGCCACGGGACTAGCGACTCTAGCACAGATACGCAGTATTTT. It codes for CASSHGTSDSSTDTQYF.

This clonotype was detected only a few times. This CDR3 is CASTGLTGSYNEQFF. In DNA, the CDR3 is TGTGCCAGCACCGGATTGACAGGCTCCTACAATGAGCAGTTCTTC. The chain recombines TRBV25-1 with TRBJ2-1; a possible D gene is TRBD1 (6 bases). The germline V gene has CDR1 MGHDK and CDR2 SYGVNS. V was trimmed by 7 bases and J by 0 bases, leaving 13 bases between them. The CDR3 has 15 residues.

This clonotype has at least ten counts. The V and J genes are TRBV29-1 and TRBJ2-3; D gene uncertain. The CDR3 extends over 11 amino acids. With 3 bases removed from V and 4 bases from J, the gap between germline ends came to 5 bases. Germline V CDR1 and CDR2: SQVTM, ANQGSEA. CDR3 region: CSVDGADTQYF. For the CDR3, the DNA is TGCAGCGTTGATGGGGCAGATACGCAGTATTTT.

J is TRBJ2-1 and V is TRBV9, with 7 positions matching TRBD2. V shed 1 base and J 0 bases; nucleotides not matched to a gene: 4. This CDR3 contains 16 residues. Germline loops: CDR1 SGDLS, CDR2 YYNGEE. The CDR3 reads CASSVNERDSYNEQFF. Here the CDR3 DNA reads TGTGCCAGCAGCGTAAATGAGCGGGACTCCTACAATGAGCAGTTCTTC.

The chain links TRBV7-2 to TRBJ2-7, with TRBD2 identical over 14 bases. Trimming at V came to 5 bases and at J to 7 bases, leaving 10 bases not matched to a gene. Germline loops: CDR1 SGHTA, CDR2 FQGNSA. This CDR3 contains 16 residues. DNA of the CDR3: TGTGCCAGCAGCCCGTCCGGGACTAGCGGGAGATGGGAGCAGTACTTC. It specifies CASSPSGTSGRWEQYF.

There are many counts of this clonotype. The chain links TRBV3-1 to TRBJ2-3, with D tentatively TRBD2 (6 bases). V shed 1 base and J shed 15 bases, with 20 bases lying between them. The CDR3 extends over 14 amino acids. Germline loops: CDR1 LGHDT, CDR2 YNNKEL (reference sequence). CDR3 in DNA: TGTGCCAGCAGCCAAGGATTCTCGTCCCTAGCGTTATATTTT. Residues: CASSQGFSSLALYF.

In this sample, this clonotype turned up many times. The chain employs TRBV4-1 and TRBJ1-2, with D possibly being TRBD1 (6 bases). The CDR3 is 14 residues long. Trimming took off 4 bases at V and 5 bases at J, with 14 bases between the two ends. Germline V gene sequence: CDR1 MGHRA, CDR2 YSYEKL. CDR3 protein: CASSRQQGDYGYTF. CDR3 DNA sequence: TGCGCCAGCAGCCGGCAACAGGGAGATTATGGCTACACCTTC.

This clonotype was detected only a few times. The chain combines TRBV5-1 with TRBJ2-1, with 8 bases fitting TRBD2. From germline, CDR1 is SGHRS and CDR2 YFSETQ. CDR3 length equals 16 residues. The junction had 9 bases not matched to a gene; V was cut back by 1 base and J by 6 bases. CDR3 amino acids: CASSLREGQIGNEQFF. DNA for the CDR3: TGCGCCAGCAGCTTGCGGGAGGGCCAAATCGGCAATGAGCAGTTCTTC.

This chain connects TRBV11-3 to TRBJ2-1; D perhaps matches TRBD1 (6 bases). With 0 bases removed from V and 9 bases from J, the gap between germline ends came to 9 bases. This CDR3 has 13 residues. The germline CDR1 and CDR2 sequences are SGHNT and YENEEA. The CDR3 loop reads CASSLDPRGEQFF. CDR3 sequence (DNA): TGTGCCAGCAGCTTAGATCCCAGGGGTGAGCAGTTCTTC.